A single sample gave rise to the 10 T cell receptor beta chains below, sequenced in a study of persistence of HIV-infected CD4 T cells (TCRdb year 2020). These receptors are not linked to any known antigen. TCRbeta repertoires were sequenced from genomic DNA with the immunoSEQ hsTCRB assay version 4 in survey mode. TCRdb took over this immuneACCESS table, retaining in-frame rearrangements with V and J assigned. Such tables are incomplete; in checked studies, under half of the missing clones stem from an unresolved V gene, and the remainder is unexplained. The sample records over 25,000 clones, about four fifths of which are singletons. The top ten constitute 4% to 5% of the sample. According to the study, the label for this sample's treatment or condition signals: suppressive antiretroviral therapy. Cells were stimulated with lysates of CMV-infected fibroblasts at 9.5 to 10 ug/mL. Nonresponding CD40L-negative CD69-negative CD45RO-high memory CD4+ T cells were sorted as memory populations depleted of antigen-responding cells.

The specimen was CD4+ T cells sorted from PBMCs after roughly 18-hour stimulation, collected from a patient who received antiretroviral therapy. Read against the paper, the sample's cell subset or site label means: CD40L-CD69- CD45RO-high memory CD4 T cells not responding to CMV lysate. These receptors were obtained from an adult man with HIV who was CMV-seropositive.

The rearrangement joins TRBV19 to TRBJ2-6, with D perhaps TRBD2 (6 bases). Germline assignment: CDR1 LNHDA and CDR2 SQIVND (reference sequence). Trimming pared 6 bases from V and 1 base from J, leaving 10 bases between. The CDR3 spans 15 residues. CDR3 sequence: CASRSGGSGANVLTF. The CDR3 region has the DNA TGTGCCAGTAGGTCTGGGGGGTCTGGGGCCAACGTCCTGACTTTC.

The CDR3 sequence is CASTPPGGANSPLHF. CDR3 nucleotides: TGTGCCAGCACCCCACCAGGGGGCGCGAATTCACCCCTCCACTTT. The rearrangement links TRBV28 to TRBJ1-6, with 8 positions matching TRBD1. This CDR3 contains 15 residues. Germline CDR1 and CDR2: MDHEN and SYDVKM. Losses at the gene ends were 7 bases for V and 7 bases for J; bases not matched to a gene: 9. The full variable domain, rest sourced from reference TRBV28 and TRBJ1-6, is DVKVTQSSRYLVKRTGEKVFLECVQDMDHENMFWYRQDPGLGLRLIYFSYDVKMKEKGDIPEGYSVSREKKERFSLILESASTNQTSMYLCASTPPGGANSPLHFGNGTRLTVT.

The rearrangement joins TRBV19 to TRBJ1-2; 9 bases are shared with TRBD1. V dropped 4 bases and J dropped 4; count of bases not matched to a gene: 7. Looked up from germline, CDR1 is LNHDA and CDR2 is SQIVND (reference sequence). The CDR3 runs to 15 residues. CDR3 DNA sequence: TGTGCCAGTAGTACACAGGGGGCTCGTAGCTATGGCTACACCTTC. Protein: CASSTQGARSYGYTF.

CDR3 residues: CASSVLAGPYEQYF. The CDR3 nucleotides read TGTGCCAGCAGTGTACTAGCGGGGCCCTACGAGCAGTACTTC. The gene calls are TRBV6-4 and TRBJ2-7; 10 bases map to TRBD2. V lost 4 bases to trimming and J lost 2 bases; unmatched junction nucleotides: 2. Germline V gene sequence: CDR1 MRHNA, CDR2 SNTAGT. The length of the CDR3 is 14 residues.

This clone is a singleton in its sample. The rearrangement joins TRBV6-5 to TRBJ1-4; possible D gene TRBD1, 5 bases. Germline loops: CDR1 MNHEY, CDR2 SVGAGI. V lost 0 bases and J lost 8, with 13 bases in between. This CDR3 is 15 amino acids long. The CDR3 here is CASSYSGGIEEKLFF. The CDR3, as DNA: TGTGCCAGCAGTTACTCCGGGGGGATCGAGGAAAAACTGTTTTTT.

The chain recombines TRBV10-1 with TRBJ2-3; 8 bases align to TRBD1. The germline CDR1 and CDR2 sequences are WNHNN and SYGVQD (reference sequence). CDR3 length: 14 residues. Trimming took 8 bases from V and 6 from J; bases not matched to a gene: 10. The CDR3 sequence: CASHPGTGWDTQYF. The CDR3, as DNA: TGCGCCAGCCACCCCGGGACAGGATGGGATACGCAGTATTTT.

The J gene is TRBJ2-3, the V gene TRBV9; D possibly matches TRBD1 or TRBD2 (6 bases each). CDR3 length: 17 residues. The germline CDR1 and CDR2 sequences are SGDLS and YYNGEE. V shed 2 bases and J shed 3 bases, with 19 bases lying between them. CDR3 DNA sequence: TGTGCCAGCAGCGTGAAGAGGGGGGCGGAAATAACAGATACGCAGTATTTT. It specifies CASSVKRGAEITDTQYF.

The CDR3 DNA reads TGTGCCAGCAGCCCACGGGACCCGAGCTCTGGAAACACCATATATTTT. Translated: CASSPRDPSSGNTIYF. The V gene is TRBV9, the J gene TRBJ1-3, with a tentative D call TRBD1 (5 bases). Germline CDR1 reads SGDLS; CDR2 reads YYNGEE. The CDR3 contains 16 residues. With 4 bases removed from V and 0 bases from J, the gap between germline ends came to 14 bases.

The genes are TRBV14 and TRBJ1-1, with D uncertain. The CDR3 spans 14 residues. The ends were cut back, 2 bases at V and 6 bases at J, with 13 bases in the middle. Germline CDR1 SGHDN, CDR2 FVKESK. The CDR3 here is CASSQRVQGSEAFF. Here the CDR3 DNA reads TGTGCCAGCAGCCAACGGGTTCAAGGTTCTGAAGCTTTCTTT.

The CDR3 DNA reads TGTGCCAGTAGTCCCCTGGACAAGAACACCGGGGAGCTGTTTTTT. Its protein product is CASSPLDKNTGELFF. V gene TRBV19 combines with J gene TRBJ2-2, with D perhaps TRBD1 (5 bases). CDR3 size: 15 residues. CDR1 LNHDA and CDR2 SQIVND come from the germline V gene (reference sequence). V was cut by 5 bases and J by 1 base, with 11 bases left in between.